Here is one T cell receptor (beta chain) with its context. One end of the junction does not line up with germline, which may come from a read error. Germline V gene lookup returns CDR1 SEHNR and CDR2 FQNEAQ (reference sequence). CDR3 length: 14 residues. This record belongs to a study of shared clonotypes between healthy human individuals. Study overall: The study used three CD4 naive, three CD4 memory, two CD8 naive and one CD8 memory plate per donor.

Original analysis: ImmunoSEQ junction-only sequences lacked quality scores, so their filtering differed. Clones were read by immunoSEQ multiplex PCR, and TCRdb kept only the in-frame ones, dropping some. The DNA was the basis for D and trimming; V, J and clone size are from that table. Among fewer than 850,000 clones listed, 96% were seen once. CD45RO-negative, CCR7-positively selected cells formed the naive CD8 fraction, excluding terminally differentiated effector memory CD45RA+ cells. The sample consisted of naive CD8+ T cells sorted from blood. The chain carries TRBV7-9 and TRBJ1-5, with TRBD1 identical over 7 bases. This TCR derives from a man aged 25 to 45 in good health. In nucleotides, the CDR3 is TGTGCCAGCAGCTTAGGGCAGGGGGAACAGCTCCAGCATTTT. Translating gives CASSLGQGEQLQHF.